The clone carrying this TCR beta chain was picked up a small number of times. Antigen unknown. Since all of the isolated RNA was reverse transcribed, expressed TCRB transcripts were what got sequenced. Method: immunoSEQ multiplex PCR; TCRdb's copy keeps in-frame clones and lacks some. The sample lists 150,000 to 200,000 clones, approximately 10% seen once, with 0.7% in the top ten. J gave up 4 bases and V 4 bases, and 14 bases lay outside the gene matches. The germline V gene encodes CDR1 SEHNR and CDR2 FQNEAQ (reference sequence). The CDR3 has 17 amino acids. This entry belongs to a study of beta chain features in type 1 diabetes. Whole-study context: 107,917,701 sorted cells were examined across all samples. Study-wide points: In every one of the four CD4+ subsets, TCRB CDR3s were moderately but significantly shorter in Type 1 diabetes patients. Relative to healthy donors, patients appeared to have naive, central memory and Treg TCRB repertoires that were more similar. Insertion counts at VDJ junctions were lower in type 1 diabetes patients, who also showed more deletions there.

The TCR sequence derives from a woman aged 25 to 39 with type 1 diabetes. The chain employs TRBV7-9 and TRBJ1-2; TRBD1 matches at 8 bases. Sequencing used central memory CD4+ T cells from blood. The CDR3 region is CASSSAWAGGAGYGYTF. The CDR3 DNA sequence: TGTGCCAGCAGCTCGGCTTGGGCAGGGGGCGCTGGCTATGGCTACACCTTC. Full variable domain (missing parts from reference TRBV7-9 and TRBJ1-2): DTGVSQNPRHKITKRGQNVTFRCDPISEHNRLYWYRQTLGQGPEFLTYFQNEAQLEKSRLLSDRFSAERPKGSFSTLEIQRTEQGDSAMYLCASSSAWAGGAGYGYTFGSGTRLTVV.